This T cell receptor (beta chain) originates from a study of blood T cell repertoires in COVID-19. Original processing notes: Estimated nucleated cell counts came from reference gene primer amplification. Generated by immunoSEQ multiplex PCR, the TCRdb table keeps only in-frame clones and is missing some. The V and J calls and clone size are taken from that table; D and trimming were inferred from the DNA. The table includes a few hundred thousand clones, 85% to 90% detected once. This clonotype was obtained from a woman in her late teens or twenties who had recovered from COVID-19. Sequencing was performed on PBMCs or T cells enriched from blood (not recorded which).

The CDR3 bases are TGTGCCAGTTACGGCTATGGCTACACCTTC. This gives the protein CASYGYGYTF. The genes are TRBV19 and TRBJ1-2; D gene uncertain. The CDR3 runs to 10 residues. Germline V lookup: CDR1 LNHDA, CDR2 SQIVND (reference sequence). Trimming cost V 8 bases and J 4 bases, with 5 bases left between them.